The 30 T cell receptor beta chains presented below share a single source sample, sequenced in a study of blood T cell repertoires in COVID-19. The assay was immunoSEQ multiplex PCR, and TCRdb's table has in-frame clones only and misses some. The sample shows 140,000 to 150,000 clones, over 70% of them seen only once. The sample taken for sequencing was peripheral blood. These receptors all come from a woman aged 45-59 years with acute or convalescent COVID-19.

This clone was detected once. This chain connects TRBV6-5 to TRBJ1-5; 7 bases line up with TRBD1. The CDR3 covers 15 residues. From germline, CDR1 is MNHEY and CDR2 SVGAGI. After removal of 7 bases from V and 0 bases from J, the junction contained 6 bases not matched to a gene. CDR3 DNA sequence: TGTGCCAGCACTCCGGGACAGAATAGCAATCAGCCCCAGCATTTT. As protein: CASTPGQNSNQPQHF.

This chain links TRBV6-6 with TRBJ1-1; TRBD1 might be the D (6 bases). In germline, CDR1 is MNHNY, CDR2 SVGAGI (reference sequence). V was trimmed by 5 bases and J by 12 bases, leaving 16 bases between them. The CDR3 contains 12 residues. CDR3 bases: TGTGCCAGCAGTCCACAGGGACGACGGACTTTCTTT. Amino acid sequence: CASSPQGRRTFF.

This sequence joins TRBV5-1 and TRBJ2-7, with 7 nucleotides matching TRBD1. The J segment lost 6 bases and the V segment lost 3 bases, leaving 9 bases of the junction unmatched. This CDR3 has 14 residues. Per germline, CDR1 SGHRS and CDR2 YFSETQ. The DNA for the CDR3 is TGCGCCAGCAGCTACGACAGGGCCAACGGCGAGCAGTACTTC. Protein product: CASSYDRANGEQYF.

The V call is TRBV5-4, the J call TRBJ2-7; D unresolved. This CDR3 has 15 residues. Trimming cost V 0 bases and J 3 bases, with 13 bases left between them. Germline CDR1 is SGHNT and CDR2 is YYREEE (reference sequence). In DNA form, the CDR3 reads TGTGCCAGCAGCTTGGGAGGTTCTGTTTTCTACGAGCAGTACTTC. Translated, it gives CASSLGGSVFYEQYF.

The chain carries TRBV18 and TRBJ2-5, with 11 positions matching TRBD1. This CDR3 spans 16 amino acids. With V trimmed by 3 bases and J by 4 bases, 7 bases remained unmatched. CDR1 is KGHSH and CDR2 is LQKENI in the germline V gene. The CDR3 bases are TGTGCCAGCTCACCCGGGACAGGGGGATGGGGAGAGACCCAGTACTTC. Its protein product is CASSPGTGGWGETQYF.

In the case of this clone: This specimen includes other DNA sequences encoding the same CDR3. This sequence joins TRBV9 and TRBJ1-1, with unresolved D. Trimming took off 0 bases at V and 3 bases at J, with 6 bases between the two ends. The CDR3 extends over 13 amino acids. Germline V gene data show CDR1 as SGDLS and CDR2 as YYNGEE. The CDR3 loop is CASSVETDTEAFF. The CDR3 DNA reads TGTGCCAGCAGCGTAGAAACGGACACTGAAGCTTTCTTT.

The chain links TRBV7-3 to TRBJ1-6; 7 positions agree with TRBD1. Germline CDR1 reads SGHTA; CDR2 reads FQGTGA. The CDR3 contains 14 residues. Trimming at V came to 5 bases and at J to 13 bases, leaving 11 bases not matched to a gene. The CDR3 spells CASSLQGTDGPLHF. The CDR3 DNA follows: TGTGCCAGCAGCCTACAAGGGACAGACGGGCCCCTCCACTTT. Full variable domain (missing parts from reference TRBV7-3 and TRBJ1-6): GAGVSQTPSNKVTEKGKYVELRCDPISGHTALYWYRQSLGQGPEFLIYFQGTGAADDSGLPNDRFFAVRPEGSVSTLKIQRTERGDSAVYLCASSLQGTDGPLHFGNGTRLTVT.

This sequence joins TRBV5-6 and TRBJ1-2; D may be TRBD1 (6 bases). The CDR3 spans 14 residues. Trimming left V 4 bases short and J 4 bases short, with 14 bases between. Germline V gene sequence: CDR1 SGHDT, CDR2 YYEEEE. As DNA, the CDR3 is TGTGCCAGCAGCCCTCCCGGGACAACCTATGGCTACACCTTC. Amino acid sequence: CASSPPGTTYGYTF.

The genes are TRBV18 and TRBJ2-5, with D unclear. This CDR3 spans 13 amino acids. Deletions cut 6 bases from V and 2 bases from J, with 10 bases between. Germline V gene sequence: CDR1 KGHSH, CDR2 LQKENI. The chain's CDR3 is CASSLRTQETQYF. The CDR3 nucleotides read TGTGCCAGCTCTTTGCGTACTCAAGAGACCCAGTACTTC.

The table lists this clone with a count of one. The chain is built from TRBV6-4 and TRBJ2-2; 7 positions agree with TRBD1. This CDR3 contains 15 residues. The trim removed 2 bases at V and 4 bases at J, leaving 4 bases unmatched. Germline V gene lookup returns CDR1 MRHNA and CDR2 SNTAGT. CDR3: CASSDGDSFTGELFF. In nucleotides, the CDR3 is TGTGCCAGCAGTGACGGGGACAGCTTCACCGGGGAGCTGTTTTTT.

The rearrangement links TRBV27 to TRBJ1-4, with 7 bases that match TRBD1. Germline assignment: CDR1 MNHEY and CDR2 SMNVEV (reference sequence). This CDR3 is 15 amino acids long. The J segment lost 3 bases and the V segment lost 5 bases, leaving 6 bases of the junction unmatched. The CDR3 DNA follows: TGTGCCAGCAGTCTGTCCGGGACAGCTAATGAAAAACTGTTTTTT. It specifies CASSLSGTANEKLFF.

The V gene is TRBV6-5, the J gene TRBJ2-1; a weak D match, TRBD2 (6 bases). CDR3 size: 15 residues. Germline CDR1 and CDR2: MNHEY and SVGAGI. V lost 5 bases, J lost 1 base, and 12 bases lay in between. CDR3 coding DNA: TGTGCCAGCAGTAAGCGCGGGGTTTCCTACAATGAGCAGTTCTTC. It specifies CASSKRGVSYNEQFF.

The chain has TRBV9 and TRBJ2-3, with D perhaps TRBD2 (6 bases). Germline V CDR1 and CDR2: SGDLS, YYNGEE. The V end was cut by 2 bases, the J end by 2 bases, with 15 bases between. The CDR3 has 16 residues. In DNA form, the CDR3 reads TGTGCCAGCAGCGTCATAGGACGGGGGATCACAGATACGCAGTATTTT. It encodes CASSVIGRGITDTQYF.

The chain uses TRBV5-1 and TRBJ1-6; TRBD1 matches at 8 bases. The CDR3 sequence is 16 residues long. The ends lost 4 bases at V and 7 bases at J; junction bases unmatched: 10. CDR1 is SGHRS, CDR2 YFSETQ, per germline. The CDR3 bases are TGCGCCAGCAGCGCCGACAGGGGAGGGAAAAATTCACCCCTCCACTTT. Its translation is CASSADRGGKNSPLHF.

The V gene is TRBV5-6, the J gene TRBJ2-5; D gene unclear. Trimming shortened V by 4 bases and J by 5 bases, and 21 bases separated the two germline ends. This CDR3 region has 16 residues. CDR1 SGHDT and CDR2 YYEEEE come from the germline V gene. This chain's CDR3 is CASSPIPTTVRETQYF. CDR3 sequence (DNA): TGTGCCAGCAGCCCAATACCCACTACGGTTCGGGAGACCCAGTACTTC.

The CDR3 DNA sequence: TGTGCCAGCAGTGAAGGGCTAACCGGGACACCGGTGTCGGAGACCCAGTACTTC. As protein: CASSEGLTGTPVSETQYF. The V gene is TRBV25-1, the J gene TRBJ2-5; a weak D match, TRBD1 (6 bases). The germline V gene has CDR1 MGHDK and CDR2 SYGVNS. The ends were cut back, 2 bases at V and 5 bases at J, with 24 bases in the middle. The CDR3 spans 18 residues.

The chain uses TRBV6-5 and TRBJ1-5; TRBD1 matches at 11 bases. CDR3 length: 14 amino acids. Trimming cost V 7 bases and J 4 bases; bases outside gene matches: 3. Germline V lookup: CDR1 MNHEY, CDR2 SVGAGI. The CDR3 nucleotides are TGTGCCAGCATAGGGACAGGGGGTAATCAGCCCCAGCATTTT. Protein sequence: CASIGTGGNQPQHF.

The genes are TRBV4-1 and TRBJ2-5; 10 bases align to TRBD2. V was clipped by 1 base and J by 4 bases; unmatched bases: 9. This CDR3 region has 17 residues. Germline CDR1 reads MGHRA; CDR2 reads YSYEKL. CDR3 loop: CASSQGESSGGGETQYF. The CDR3 region has the DNA TGCGCCAGCAGCCAAGGCGAGTCTAGCGGGGGTGGAGAGACCCAGTACTTC.

V gene TRBV5-1 combines with J gene TRBJ2-2; tentatively, D is TRBD1 (6 bases). The length of the CDR3 is 17 residues. Trimming stripped 5 bases from V and 6 bases from J, with 23 bases between. The V gene's germline CDR1 is SGHRS and CDR2 YFSETQ. CDR3 sequence: CASSSPGVRGIAGELFF. CDR3 bases: TGCGCCAGCAGTTCCCCCGGGGTCAGGGGAATCGCCGGGGAGCTGTTTTTT.

This clone occurred once. CDR3 amino acids: CASSLGPSSGAYNEQFF. The DNA of the CDR3 is TGTGCCAGCAGCTTAGGCCCTTCTAGCGGGGCATACAATGAGCAGTTCTTC. V and J are TRBV11-3 and TRBJ2-1, with TRBD2 matching over 9 bases. The CDR3 runs to 17 residues. Germline V CDR1 and CDR2: SGHNT, YENEEA. J was trimmed by 4 bases and V by 1 base; bases with no gene match: 8.

The rearrangement uses TRBV9 and TRBJ1-6; the D is unclear. The CDR3 contains 15 residues. The V gene lost 0 bases and the J gene lost 7 bases, with 11 bases spanning the gap. In germline, CDR1 is SGDLS, CDR2 YYNGEE. This chain's CDR3 is CASSVVGNNNSPLHF. The CDR3 coding sequence is TGTGCCAGCAGCGTAGTCGGGAATAACAATTCACCCCTCCACTTT.

This clone was observed a few times. The chain links TRBV7-2 to TRBJ2-5, with TRBD2 matching 11 bases. J gave up 4 bases and V 0 bases, and 4 bases lay outside the gene matches. CDR3 length equals 16 residues. CDR1 is SGHTA, CDR2 FQGNSA, per germline. CDR3 sequence: CASSLASSGGAETQYF. The CDR3 DNA reads as TGTGCCAGCAGCTTAGCTAGTAGCGGGGGGGCAGAGACCCAGTACTTC.

This chain joins TRBV19 and TRBJ2-7; 9 bases map to TRBD1. Germline CDR1 and CDR2: LNHDA and SQIVND (reference sequence). This CDR3 has 14 residues. V was pared by 6 bases and J by 2 bases, with 5 bases of the junction left unmatched. Written as DNA, the CDR3 is TGTGCCAGTAGCTCGGGACAGGGCCCCTACGAGCAGTACTTC. It is translated as CASSSGQGPYEQYF. The full variable domain, with the rest looked up from reference TRBV19 and TRBJ2-7, is DGGITQSPKYLFRKEGQNVTLSCEQNLNHDAMYWYRQDPGQGLRLIYYSQIVNDFQKGDIAEGYSVSREKKESFPLTVTSAQKNPTAFYLCASSSGQGPYEQYFGPGTRLTVT.

This chain joins TRBV6-2 or TRBV6-3 and TRBJ2-7; no firm D call. From germline, CDR1 is MNHEY and CDR2 SVGEGT. The CDR3 spans 13 residues. V was cut by 6 bases and J by 3 bases, with 12 bases left in between. CDR3: CASSKTARYEQYF. The CDR3, as DNA: TGTGCCAGCAGCAAGACTGCTCGCTACGAGCAGTACTTC.

The chain is built from TRBV10-2 and TRBJ2-7; the match to TRBD2 covers 16 bases. Losses at the gene ends were 8 bases for V and 0 bases for J; bases not matched to a gene: 10. The CDR3 runs 18 residues. Germline CDR1 and CDR2: WSHSY and SAAADI. The CDR3 nucleotides read TGCGCCAGCGGGGGGGGACTAGCGGGAGGGCCCCCCTCCTACGAGCAGTACTTC. It yields the protein CASGGGLAGGPPSYEQYF.

The rearrangement links TRBV10-2 to TRBJ2-7; 8 bases are shared with TRBD2. Germline values: CDR1 WSHSY, CDR2 SAAADI. The junction had 12 bases not matched to a gene; V was cut back by 6 bases and J by 5 bases. The CDR3 loop spans 15 amino acids. The CDR3 region has the DNA TGCGCCAGCAGCTATCACATAGCGGGGAGTGACGAGCAGTACTTC. It codes for CASSYHIAGSDEQYF.

V gene TRBV7-6 combines with J gene TRBJ1-6; no definite D call. This CDR3 comprises 17 residues. CDR1 is SGHVS and CDR2 is FNYEAQ in the germline V gene. The V end was cut by 4 bases, the J end by 6 bases, with 19 bases between. CDR3 region: CASSSRTAGFGNSPLHF. The CDR3 region has the DNA TGTGCCAGCAGCTCACGGACGGCGGGGTTTGGTAATTCACCCCTCCACTTT. Filled out from reference TRBV7-6 and TRBJ1-6, the complete variable domain reads GAGVSQSPRYKVTKRGQDVALRCDPISGHVSLYWYRQALGQGPEFLTYFNYEAQQDKSGLPNDRFSAERPEGSISTLTIQRTEQRDSAMYRCASSSRTAGFGNSPLHFGNGTRLTVT.

The rearrangement links TRBV6-5 to TRBJ1-1; D may be TRBD1 (5 bases). The V and J ends lost 6 bases and 0 bases respectively, with 11 bases between them. Germline CDR1 reads MNHEY; CDR2 reads SVGAGI. The CDR3 length is 14 residues. The CDR3 DNA reads as TGTGCCAGCAGGAGGACATTCTTGAACACTGAAGCTTTCTTT. It specifies CASRRTFLNTEAFF.

The table lists this clone with a count of one. This chain uses TRBV10-3 with TRBJ1-2, with D hard to call. Between the trimmed V and J ends, which lost 8 bases and 8 bases, there was a span of 9 bases. Germline CDR1 and CDR2: ENHRY and SYGVKD. This CDR3 comprises 10 residues. CDR3 protein: CAIGQNGYTF. The CDR3, as DNA: TGTGCCATCGGGCAGAACGGCTACACCTTC.

This clone was seen just once. CDR3 nucleotide sequence: TGTGCCAGCAGCCCGGGACTAGCGGGAGTAAACCAAGAGACCCAGTACTTC. This codes for CASSPGLAGVNQETQYF. The chain employs TRBV3-1 (or the pseudogene TRBV3-2) and TRBJ2-5; 14 bases line up with TRBD2. V dropped 4 bases and J dropped 0; count of bases not matched to a gene: 4. CDR1 is LGHDT, CDR2 YNNKEL, per germline (reference sequence). The CDR3 covers 17 residues.